The rows below give T cell receptor beta chains drawn from one sample of a study of blood T cell repertoires in COVID-19. Repertoires were generated with immunoSEQ multiplex PCR, while TCRdb's copy carries only in-frame clones and drops some. The sample has approximately 200,000 clones, about 91% seen once. Input material: PBMCs or T cells enriched from blood (not recorded which). The receptors were sampled from a man aged 18 to 30 with acute COVID-19. CDR3s include the opening cysteine and the closing phenylalanine or tryptophan. Each record gives: D gene, J gene, clone size, V gene, CDR3 DNA, CDR3 protein. A D gene is named only where the DNA matches it firmly. Where a row states a size, it is once, few, many or the class of an expanded clone; other rows omit it.

TRBD1,TRBJ2-7,-,TRBV6-5,TGTGCCAGCAGTTACCGGGACAGGGGTCCCTACGAGCAGTACTTC,CASSYRDRGPYEQYF
TRBD2,TRBJ2-5,-,TRBV15,TGTGCCACCAGGGGGGGGAGCCAAGAGACCCAGTACTTC,CATRGGSQETQYF
-,TRBJ1-1,-,TRBV19,TGTGCCTCAAGGGGGACTGAAGCTTTCTTT,CASRGTEAFF
-,TRBJ1-1,-,TRBV28,TGTGCCAGCAGCGAACAAAGGGGGGGAAGAAGAGCTTTCTTT,CASSEQRGGRRAFF
-,TRBJ2-3,-,TRBV10-1,TGCGCCAGCAGTGAGTCGAAATTATTGGCCAATACGCAGTATTTT,CASSESKLLANTQYF
TRBD1,TRBJ1-1,-,TRBV2,TGTGCCAGCAGTCCGGGACAGGGGATTAGGGGGACTGAAGCTTTCTTT,CASSPGQGIRGTEAFF
-,TRBJ1-1,-,TRBV7-2,TGTGCCAGCAGCTTACGGCAGGGGTTGAACACTGAAGCTTTCTTT,CASSLRQGLNTEAFF
TRBD2,TRBJ2-1,few,TRBV5-1,TGCGCCAGCAGCCCTATGGCTAGCGGGAGAAGCAATGAGCAGTTCTTC,CASSPMASGRSNEQFF
-,TRBJ2-5,-,TRBV7-6,TGTGCCAGCAGCTTATTCGGCAGCGCCCAAGAGACCCAGTACTTC,CASSLFGSAQETQYF
-,TRBJ2-7,once,TRBV3-1/TRBV3-2,TGTGCCAGCAGCCAAGAAAGCCTTATTTCCTACGAGCAGTACTTC,CASSQESLISYEQYF
-,TRBJ2-5,-,TRBV2,TGTGCCAGCATGTCAGGGGAACAAGAGACCCAGTACTTC,CASMSGEQETQYF
TRBD1,TRBJ2-1,-,TRBV7-3,TGTGCCAGCAGCTCAACAGGGGGCAATGAGCAGTTCTTC,CASSSTGGNEQFF
TRBD1,TRBJ1-3,-,TRBV7-3,TGTGCCAGCAGCTTAAGACAGGGGGACACCATATATTTT,CASSLRQGDTIYF
TRBD1,TRBJ1-5,-,TRBV4-1,TGCGCCAGCAGCCGCGGGACAGTCAATCAGCCCCAGCATTTT,CASSRGTVNQPQHF
TRBD1,TRBJ2-7,few,TRBV7-7,TGTGCTAGCAGCCCAGACGCGGACAGGGTCTCCTACGAGCAGTACTTC,CASSPDADRVSYEQYF
-,TRBJ2-5,once,TRBV10-2,TGCGCCAGCAGGGCATCTGAGAGACGGGGGACCCAGTACTTC,CASRASERRGTQYF
-,TRBJ1-2,few,TRBV27,TGTGCCAGCAGTTTTGGGGAGGGCTATGGCTACACCTTC,CASSFGEGYGYTF
-,TRBJ1-3,-,TRBV5-1,TGCGCCAGCAGCTTGGGAGTCAGGGCTGGAAACACCATATATTTT,CASSLGVRAGNTIYF
TRBD2,TRBJ2-4,few,TRBV30,TGTGCCTGGAGCCCAAAGCGGGAGTGGGGAAACATTCAGTACTTC,CAWSPKREWGNIQYF
-,TRBJ2-3,-,TRBV19,TGTGCCAGTAGTGCGACTATCTACAGCACAGATACGCAGTATTTT,CASSATIYSTDTQYF
-,TRBJ1-3,-,TRBV7-6,TGTGCCAGCAGCCAGACGGACAGAGCTGGAAACACCATATATTTT,CASSQTDRAGNTIYF
-,TRBJ1-1,-,TRBV10-3,TGTGCCATCAGTGGGCAGGGGAACACTGAAGCTTTCTTT,CAISGQGNTEAFF
TRBD2,TRBJ2-1,once,TRBV19,TGTGCCACCCTAGCGGGACATAATTACAATGAGCAGTTCTTC,CATLAGHNYNEQFF
-,TRBJ2-1,-,TRBV14,TGTGCCAGCAGCCAGGCCGCGCAGGGGAATGAGCAGTTCTTC,CASSQAAQGNEQFF
-,TRBJ2-1,-,TRBV28,TGTGCCAGCGGTGGACTCAACAGGGTGGGTTACAATGAGCAGTTCTTC,CASGGLNRVGYNEQFF
TRBD1,TRBJ1-5,-,TRBV5-1,TGCGCCAGCAGCTTGGGGTGGGACAGGAGCAATCAGCCCCAGCATTTT,CASSLGWDRSNQPQHF
-,TRBJ1-5,-,TRBV21-1,TGTGCCAGGGGAACAGGGGTAGGGAATCAGCCCCAGCATTTT,CARGTGVGNQPQHF
TRBD2,TRBJ2-1,-,TRBV5-1,TGCGCCAGCAGCCCCGGGACTACCTCCGGGAATGAGCAGTTCTTC,CASSPGTTSGNEQFF
TRBD1,TRBJ1-1,once,TRBV7-3,TGTGCCAGCAGCTTAATTGGGACAGGGGACACTGAAGCTTTCTTT,CASSLIGTGDTEAFF
-,TRBJ1-4,-,TRBV18,TGTGCCAGCTCACCGACAGAAGGCGAAAAACTGTTTTTT,CASSPTEGEKLFF
TRBD1,TRBJ1-5,-,TRBV6-5,TGTGCCAGCAGTAACAGGGGACTTCATCAGCCCCAGCATTTT,CASSNRGLHQPQHF
TRBD1,TRBJ1-1,-,TRBV28,TGTGCCAGCAGTTCATTACAGGGGGCTCAAACTGAAGCTTTCTTT,CASSSLQGAQTEAFF
-,TRBJ1-6,-,TRBV25-1,TGTGCCAGCAGAAGGGGGTATAATTCACCCCTCCACTTT,CASRRGYNSPLHF
TRBD1,TRBJ2-5,-,TRBV5-4,TGTGCCAGCAGCGCGGGTGGGGACAGCCTCCAAGAGACCCAGTACTTC,CASSAGGDSLQETQYF
-,TRBJ1-1,few,TRBV30,TGTGCCTGGAGGACAGCTCTTTCGAACACTGAAGCTTTCTTT,CAWRTALSNTEAFF
-,TRBJ2-3,-,TRBV7-2,TGTGCCAGCAGCTTAGAGACTAATTGGGGCACAGATACGCAGTATTTT,CASSLETNWGTDTQYF
-,TRBJ2-7,-,TRBV12-3/TRBV12-4,TGTGCCAGTGGGACACGGGGCACCTACGAGCAGTACTTC,CASGTRGTYEQYF